This TCR beta chain appears in the sequencing data of a study of identical twins. J gave up 2 bases and V 5 bases, and 11 bases lay outside the gene matches. CDR1 and CDR2 from the germline V gene are SEHNR and FQNEAQ (reference sequence). This CDR3 is built from 17 residues. TCRdb independently ran MiXCR on the 5' RACE reads; one entry per CDR3 protein. This sample has about 690,000 distinct CDR3 sequences, with roughly 6.2% found just once. This clonotype was picked up a small number of times. This chain joins TRBV7-9 and TRBJ2-1; 8 bases line up with TRBD1. The specimen sequenced was naive T cells sorted from blood. The receptor's source is a young man in good health. The CDR3: CASSQRLGTGAYNEQFF. As DNA, the CDR3 is TGTGCCAGCAGCCAACGGCTCGGGACAGGTGCCTACAATGAGCAGTTCTTC.